Below are 22 T cell receptor beta chains sequenced from a single sample in a study of blood T cell repertoires in COVID-19. Assay used: immunoSEQ multiplex PCR; TCRdb lists only in-frame clones, some missing. The profile covers around 290,000 clones, with about nine tenths appearing a single time and 2% to 2.5% taken by the ten largest. The sequencing sample was made of peripheral blood. Every receptor here comes from a young woman with COVID-19, enrolled during active disease.

The CDR3 loop is CASSGGQGEEGPQPQHF. CDR3 coding DNA: TGTGCCAGCAGCGGTGGACAGGGGGAAGAAGGTCCTCAGCCCCAGCATTTT. The rearrangement joins TRBV9 to TRBJ1-5, with TRBD1 identical over 10 bases. The trim removed 3 bases at V and 6 bases at J, leaving 12 bases unmatched. CDR1 SGDLS and CDR2 YYNGEE come from the germline V gene. This CDR3 is built from 17 residues.

The chain employs TRBV19 and TRBJ1-5, with a possible D match to TRBD1 (5 bases). Trimming left V 5 bases short and J 7 bases short, with 15 bases between. The germline gives CDR1 LNHDA, CDR2 SQIVND (reference sequence). The CDR3 sequence is 14 residues long. CDR3 sequence: CASSLGSGKQPQHF. CDR3 DNA sequence: TGTGCCAGTAGTCTCGGGTCAGGGAAGCAGCCCCAGCATTTT.

The rearrangement links TRBV30 to TRBJ1-1, with D uncertain. This CDR3 is built from 14 residues. CDR1 and CDR2 (germline): GTSNPN, SVGIG (reference sequence). V lost 2 bases and J 3 bases, leaving 13 bases between the germline ends. CDR3 protein: CAWSPLDGYTEAFF. Written as DNA, the CDR3 is TGTGCCTGGAGTCCGCTCGACGGGTACACTGAAGCTTTCTTT.

This chain uses TRBV27 with TRBJ2-7, with a possible D match to TRBD1 (6 bases). V lost 2 bases and J lost 2, with 13 bases in between. Germline CDR1 is MNHEY and CDR2 is SMNVEV (reference sequence). This CDR3 is built from 15 residues. In DNA form, the CDR3 reads TGTGCCAGCAGTTTAATGGGGGACACTACCTACGAGCAGTACTTC. This translates into CASSLMGDTTYEQYF.

The V and J genes are TRBV5-4 and TRBJ2-1; 10 nucleotides align to TRBD2. The CDR3 loop spans 16 amino acids. The junction had 1 base not matched to a gene; V was cut back by 0 bases and J by 1 base. From germline, CDR1 is SGHNT and CDR2 YYREEE (reference sequence). The CDR3 DNA reads as TGTGCCAGCAGCTTGGCTAGCGGGAGATCCTACAATGAGCAGTTCTTC. Translated, it gives CASSLASGRSYNEQFF.

The chain joins TRBV10-3 to TRBJ1-6, with 11 nucleotides matching TRBD1. J was trimmed by 9 bases and V by 3 bases; bases with no gene match: 13. Germline CDR1 reads ENHRY; CDR2 reads SYGVKD. This CDR3 is 18 amino acids long. CDR3 protein: CAISEGTGGNGKGSPLHF. The CDR3 region has the DNA TGTGCCATCAGTGAAGGGACAGGGGGAAACGGTAAGGGTTCACCCCTCCACTTT.

The gene calls are TRBV11-2 and TRBJ2-7; D may be TRBD2 (7 bases). Per germline, CDR1 SGHAT and CDR2 FQNNGV. V dropped 4 bases and J dropped 3 bases, with 16 bases sitting between them. The CDR3 extends over 15 amino acids. The CDR3: CASSSPLGGDYEQYF. CDR3 nucleotide sequence: TGTGCCAGCAGCTCACCCCTAGGGGGGGACTACGAGCAGTACTTC.

Turning to this clone: One end of the junction does not line up with germline, which may come from a read error. The chain has TRBV18 and TRBJ1-2, with D possibly TRBD1 on 6 matching bases. Germline-derived CDR1 and CDR2 are KGHSH and LQKENI. This CDR3 has 17 residues. CDR3: CASSPAAGASGNDGYTF. CDR3 DNA sequence: TGTGCCAGCTCACCAGCGGCAGGGGCATCAGGTAACGATGGCTACACCTTC.

V gene TRBV10-1 combines with J gene TRBJ1-1; D is undetermined. This CDR3 has 13 residues. The germline V gene has CDR1 WNHNN and CDR2 SYGVQD (reference sequence). Trimming took off 3 bases at V and 4 bases at J, with 9 bases between the two ends. The CDR3 bases are TGCGCCAGCAGTGATCACAGTCTCACTGAAGCTTTCTTT. This sequence encodes CASSDHSLTEAFF.

The chain carries TRBV19 and TRBJ2-1; 10 positions agree with TRBD2. Germline V gene lookup returns CDR1 LNHDA and CDR2 SQIVND (reference sequence). The CDR3 length is 17 residues. V shed 5 bases, J shed 4 bases, and the junction held 11 bases outside the gene matches. CDR3 sequence reads: CASSPILLAGAYNEQFF. As DNA, the CDR3 is TGTGCCAGTAGTCCCATCCTCCTAGCGGGAGCTTACAATGAGCAGTTCTTC.

This clone was seen only a few times. The CDR3 region has the DNA TGTGCCAGCAGCCCCCTAGATCCCGGGGAGCTGTTTTTT. It codes for CASSPLDPGELFF. The chain carries TRBV7-2 and TRBJ2-2; D call uncertain. Germline V gene sequence: CDR1 SGHTA, CDR2 FQGNSA. V was trimmed by 5 bases and J by 6 bases, leaving 10 bases between them. The CDR3 is made up of 13 amino acids.

This clone was seen a few times. The chain combines TRBV19 with TRBJ1-3, with a possible D match to TRBD1 (5 bases). The CDR3 has 16 amino acids. Germline CDR1 is LNHDA and CDR2 is SQIVND (reference sequence). The V gene lost 5 bases and the J gene lost 0 bases, with 14 bases spanning the gap. CDR3 in amino acids: CASSSPRTGSGNTIYF. In DNA, the CDR3 is TGTGCCAGTAGTTCCCCAAGAACAGGCTCTGGAAACACCATATATTTT.

The J gene is TRBJ1-1, the V gene TRBV29-1; D ambiguous. Trimming took 5 bases from V and 7 from J, leaving 8 bases between them. The CDR3 is made up of 10 amino acids. Germline CDR1 is SQVTM and CDR2 is ANQGSEA. The CDR3 region is CSVFTVEAFF. The CDR3, as DNA: TGCAGCGTTTTTACGGTTGAAGCTTTCTTT. Full variable domain (rest looked up from reference TRBV29-1 and TRBJ1-1): SAVISQKPSRDICQRGTSLTIQCQVDSQVTMMFWYRQQPGQSLTLIATANQGSEATYESGFVIDKFPISRPNLTFSTLTVSNMSPEDSSIYLCSVFTVEAFFGQGTRLTVV.

The chain links TRBV2 to TRBJ2-5; 11 bases are a match to TRBD2. CDR3 length: 15 residues. Per the germline V gene, CDR1 is SNHLY and CDR2 is FYNNEI. The J segment lost 5 bases and the V segment lost 8 bases, leaving 10 bases of the junction unmatched. The CDR3, as DNA: TGTGCCAGCCGGACTAGCGGGTCCCCCAGGGAGACCCAGTACTTC. Amino acid sequence: CASRTSGSPRETQYF. Full variable domain (missing parts from reference TRBV2 and TRBJ2-5): EPEVTQTPSHQVTQMGQEVILRCVPISNHLYFYWYRQILGQKVEFLVSFYNNEISEKSEIFDDQFSVERPDGSNFTLKIRSTKLEDSAMYFCASRTSGSPRETQYFGPGTRLLVL.

The V call is TRBV19, the J call TRBJ2-7; D possibly corresponds to TRBD1 (6 bases). V was pared by 7 bases and J by 0 bases, with 10 bases between. This CDR3 region has 13 residues. Germline loops: CDR1 LNHDA, CDR2 SQIVND (reference sequence). CDR3 residues: CASTDRSSYEQYF. As DNA, the CDR3 is TGTGCCAGTACAGACAGGAGCTCCTACGAGCAGTACTTC.

The CDR3 loop is CASKGGLATDTQYF. The CDR3, as DNA: TGTGCCAGCAAAGGGGGACTAGCCACAGATACGCAGTATTTT. The rearrangement uses TRBV5-4 and TRBJ2-3; 9 nucleotides match TRBD2. Germline V CDR1 and CDR2: SGHNT, YYREEE (reference sequence). V shed 6 bases and J 2 bases; nucleotides not matched to a gene: 4. The CDR3 contains 14 residues.

The V and J genes are TRBV2 and TRBJ2-1; 11 bases fit TRBD2. The CDR3 is 15 amino acids. Germline V gene data show CDR1 as SNHLY and CDR2 as FYNNEI. Germline trimming cut 6 bases from V and 7 bases from J; bases unmatched to any gene: 8. This CDR3 is CASRVTSGSANEQFF. CDR3 coding DNA: TGTGCCAGCAGAGTAACTAGCGGGAGTGCGAATGAGCAGTTCTTC.

The chain recombines TRBV2 with TRBJ1-5; D is ambiguous. Germline-derived CDR1 and CDR2 are SNHLY and FYNNEI. V lost 5 bases, J lost 0 bases, and 11 bases lay in between. The CDR3 totals 15 residues. The CDR3 nucleotides read TGTGCCAGCAGTCGCTGGACTGATAGCAATCAGCCCCAGCATTTT. It specifies CASSRWTDSNQPQHF.

The gene calls are TRBV11-2 and TRBJ1-2; 10 bases agree with TRBD1. Germline V CDR1 and CDR2: SGHAT, FQNNGV. There are 14 residues in the CDR3. The J segment lost 6 bases and the V segment lost 6 bases, leaving 7 bases of the junction unmatched. CDR3 in amino acids: CASSPTGTGDGYTF. CDR3 coding DNA: TGTGCCAGCAGTCCTACCGGGACAGGGGATGGCTACACCTTC. Full variable domain (missing parts from reference TRBV11-2 and TRBJ1-2): EAGVAQSPRYKIIEKRQSVAFWCNPISGHATLYWYQQILGQGPKLLIQFQNNGVVDDSQLPKDRFSAERLKGVDSTLKIQPAKLEDSAVYLCASSPTGTGDGYTFGSGTRLTVV.

V gene TRBV29-1 combines with J gene TRBJ2-1, with D perhaps matching TRBD2 (5 bases). The CDR3 is 15 residues long. CDR1 is SQVTM and CDR2 is ANQGSEA in the germline V gene. Trimming removed 7 bases at V and 1 base at J, with 17 bases between. The CDR3 coding sequence is TGCAGCGCCCGAGCGGCGGGCCAATCCTACAATGAGCAGTTCTTC. Its translation is CSARAAGQSYNEQFF.

The CDR3 DNA follows: TGTGCCAGCAGCTTAGGGACTACTTACACCGGGGAGCTGTTTTTT. Translation: CASSLGTTYTGELFF. This chain connects TRBV7-2 to TRBJ2-2, with D perhaps matching TRBD2 (6 bases). V was pared by 1 base and J by 3 bases, with 9 bases between. The CDR3 spans 15 residues. The germline gives CDR1 SGHTA, CDR2 FQGNSA.

The chain couples TRBV11-1 to TRBJ2-5, with a tentative D call TRBD1 (6 bases). The CDR3 sequence is 13 residues long. The V gene lost 3 bases and the J gene lost 1 base, with 6 bases spanning the gap. Germline CDR1 reads SGHAT; CDR2 reads FQDESV (reference sequence). The CDR3 DNA sequence: TGTGCCAGCAGCTTGGACAGCCAAGAGACCCAGTACTTC. The encoded protein is CASSLDSQETQYF.